The 30 T cell receptor beta chains given below trace back to one sample, sequenced in a study of T cells in Graves' hyperthyroidism and ophthalmopathy. It was RNA transcripts that yielded the amplified TCR beta CDR3 regions. Primed by the HTBI set, a first-round RT-PCR was run on the TCR CDR3. A single record per CDR3 protein comes from TCRdb applying MiXCR to the multiplex PCR reads. The sample lists about 420,000 distinct CDR3 sequences, approximately 13% seen once, with 5.3% in the top ten. The material sequenced was blood. The receptor source for this set is a woman under 30 with Graves' hyperthyroidism.

This clonotype was detected ten times or more. V is TRBV2 and J is TRBJ2-4; no reliable D call. Deletions cut 3 bases from V and 7 bases from J, with 4 bases between. Looked up from germline, CDR1 is SNHLY and CDR2 is FYNNEI. The CDR3 length is 11 residues. The DNA of the CDR3 is TGTGCCAGCAGTGACTTGAACATTCAGTACTTC. Its protein is CASSDLNIQYF.

This sequence joins TRBV10-2 and TRBJ2-5; no clear D gene. Germline CDR1 is WSHSY and CDR2 is SAAADI. Trimming cost V 7 bases and J 1 base, with 10 bases left between them. The CDR3 is 13 amino acids. DNA of the CDR3: TGCGCCAGCACGCTTGGCCTCCAAGAGACCCAGTACTTC. Protein product: CASTLGLQETQYF.

CDR3 nucleotide sequence: TGTGCCAGCGCCGGGGGGCTAGGGACTGAAGCTTTCTTT. Its protein is CASAGGLGTEAFF. The chain links TRBV6-2 or TRBV6-3 to TRBJ1-1; D possibly corresponds to TRBD1 (6 bases). V was pared by 8 bases and J by 5 bases, with 15 bases between. CDR1 MNHEY and CDR2 SVGEGT come from the germline V gene. This CDR3 is built from 13 residues.

This clonotype occurred many times. The V and J genes are TRBV5-5 and TRBJ2-7; TRBD1 matches at 11 bases. V lost 5 bases to trimming and J lost 6 bases; unmatched junction nucleotides: 7. The length of the CDR3 is 14 residues. In germline, CDR1 is SGHKS, CDR2 YYEKEE (reference sequence). CDR3 region: CASRSFGQGAEQYF. In DNA, the CDR3 is TGTGCCAGCAGATCTTTCGGACAGGGGGCCGAGCAGTACTTC.

As concerns this clonotype: An end of the junction does not agree with germline; a read error may underlie this. The V and J genes are TRBV6-5 and TRBJ2-2; TRBD2 matches 12 bases. The CDR3 extends over 16 amino acids. CDR1 is MNHEY, CDR2 SVGAGI, per germline. CDR3 sequence reads: CASSSGLAGITGELSF. In nucleotides, the CDR3 is TGTGCCAGCAGTTCCGGACTAGCGGGAATCACCGGGGAGCTGTCTTTT.

To note about this clonotype: The junction departs from germline at one end; a sequencing error may be responsible. The chain recombines TRBV7-7 with TRBJ1-5, with D possibly matching TRBD1 (5 bases). The CDR3 consists of 13 residues. CDR1 is SSHAT and CDR2 is FNYEAQ in the germline V gene (reference sequence). CDR3 nucleotide sequence: TGTGCTAGCAGAAGGCAGGGATCTTATCCCCAGCATTTT. Translating gives CASRRQGSYPQHF.

This clonotype was observed many times. V is TRBV10-3 and J is TRBJ2-7; 12 bases align to TRBD2. This CDR3 comprises 16 residues. CDR1 and CDR2 (germline): ENHRY, SYGVKD. Trimming took 4 bases from V and 3 from J; bases not matched to a gene: 7. CDR3 region: CAISATTSGRRYEQYF. The CDR3 nucleotides are TGTGCCATCAGTGCCACGACTAGCGGGAGACGCTACGAGCAGTACTTC.

The chain links TRBV13 to TRBJ2-7; D perhaps matches TRBD2 (6 bases). Germline CDR1 is PRHDT and CDR2 is FYEKMQ (reference sequence). This CDR3 has 15 amino acids. Trimming left V 2 bases short and J 4 bases short, with 15 bases between. The CDR3 DNA is TGTGCCAGCAGCTTACCGGGAGATCTTTCGTACGAGCAGTACTTC. It yields the protein CASSLPGDLSYEQYF.

The V call is TRBV9, the J call TRBJ1-3; the D gene is possibly TRBD1 (5 bases). The CDR3 sequence is 14 residues long. Germline loops: CDR1 SGDLS, CDR2 YYNGEE. The V end was cut by 4 bases, the J end by 2 bases, with 10 bases between. The CDR3 reads CASSTQGAGNTIYF. For the CDR3, the DNA is TGTGCCAGCAGCACCCAGGGTGCTGGAAACACCATATATTTT.

The chain employs TRBV5-6 and TRBJ1-4; D is ambiguous. Germline CDR1 and CDR2: SGHDT and YYEEEE. V dropped 5 bases and J dropped 6 bases, with 8 bases sitting between them. This CDR3 has 12 amino acids. The CDR3 is CASSTQDEKLFF. As DNA, the CDR3 is TGTGCCAGCAGTACCCAGGATGAAAAACTGTTTTTT.

This clonotype was recorded many times. This rearrangement joins TRBV12-3 or TRBV12-4 to TRBJ2-1; D assignment may be TRBD1 or TRBD2 (5 bases each). The CDR3 contains 16 residues. The ends were cut back, 6 bases at V and 0 bases at J, with 15 bases in the middle. The CDR3 protein is CASSPPGASSYNEQFF. As DNA, the CDR3 is TGTGCCAGCAGCCCTCCCGGGGCGAGCTCCTACAATGAGCAGTTCTTC.

This clonotype was seen repeatedly, ten times or more. The rearrangement joins TRBV28 to TRBJ2-1; D might be TRBD2 (6 bases). This CDR3 spans 17 amino acids. The germline gives CDR1 MDHEN, CDR2 SYDVKM. V was shortened by 5 bases and J by 3 bases, with 20 bases between the two germline ends. CDR3 nucleotide sequence: TGTGCCAGCAGTACGGCAAGGGTAGCGGACCTCTACAATGAGCAGTTCTTC. This translates into CASSTARVADLYNEQFF.

The rearrangement uses TRBV6-4 and TRBJ2-1, with 10 bases that match TRBD1. The length of the CDR3 is 14 residues. V was clipped by 4 bases and J by 8 bases; unmatched bases: 5. The germline V gene encodes CDR1 MRHNA and CDR2 SNTAGT. The CDR3: CASSGTGGSDEQFF. DNA for the CDR3: TGTGCCAGCAGTGGGACAGGGGGTAGTGATGAGCAGTTCTTC.

In its sample, this clonotype was seen many times. V usage is TRBV28 and J usage is TRBJ1-2; no definite D call. Germline loops: CDR1 MDHEN, CDR2 SYDVKM. The CDR3 consists of 14 residues. With 2 bases removed from V and 8 bases from J, the gap between germline ends came to 15 bases. CDR3 bases: TGTGCCAGCAGTTTAGAAGCCCCCCCGGGGGGCTACACCTTC. Amino acids: CASSLEAPPGGYTF.

This clonotype has ten or more counts. The genes are TRBV5-5 and TRBJ1-2; D perhaps matches TRBD1 (5 bases). V lost 0 bases and J 7 bases, leaving 10 bases between the germline ends. The CDR3 covers 13 residues. Germline CDR1 and CDR2: SGHKS and YYEKEE (reference sequence). CDR3 bases: TGTGCCAGCAGCTTGGCGGGGGGTACTGGCTACACCTTC. It specifies CASSLAGGTGYTF.

This clonotype was observed many times. This rearrangement joins TRBV30 to TRBJ2-7; D ambiguous. The CDR3 is 13 residues long. Per germline, CDR1 GTSNPN and CDR2 SVGIG (reference sequence). V was trimmed by 0 bases and J by 4 bases, leaving 10 bases between them. CDR3 DNA: TGTGCCTGGAGTGTACTCGGAGTTTACGAGCAGTACTTC. It is translated as CAWSVLGVYEQYF.

The table lists this clonotype with a few counts. The V gene is TRBV6-1, the J gene TRBJ2-5; unclear D gene. Germline V gene sequence: CDR1 MNHNS, CDR2 SASEGT. Trimming pared 6 bases from V and 4 bases from J, leaving 12 bases between. CDR3 size: 13 residues. The CDR3 DNA reads TGTGCCAGCAGCGAGATGACCCCAGAGACCCAGTACTTC. This codes for CASSEMTPETQYF.

This rearrangement joins TRBV29-1 to TRBJ2-1, with D maybe TRBD1 (5 bases). Germline V gene sequence: CDR1 SQVTM, CDR2 ANQGSEA. V shed 6 bases and J shed 12 bases, with 21 bases lying between them. The CDR3 is made up of 13 amino acids. The CDR3 loop is CSVPDLTAVGQFF. The DNA of the CDR3 is TGCAGCGTACCGGATCTGACAGCTGTGGGGCAGTTCTTC.

This clonotype was observed at least ten times. This chain joins TRBV13 and TRBJ2-7, with 12 bases lining up with TRBD1. Germline V gene lookup returns CDR1 PRHDT and CDR2 FYEKMQ (reference sequence). CDR3 size: 17 residues. The V gene end was trimmed by 5 bases and the J gene end by 1 base; junction bases not matched to a gene: 9. The CDR3 loop reads CASSPGTGGYISYEQYF. CDR3 bases: TGTGCCAGCAGCCCGGGGACAGGGGGCTACATTTCCTACGAGCAGTACTTC.

The rearrangement links TRBV6-4 to TRBJ2-2; D remains unclear. Per germline, CDR1 MRHNA and CDR2 SNTAGT. The CDR3 runs 13 residues. The V and J ends lost 3 bases and 0 bases respectively, with 2 bases between them. The CDR3 nucleotides are TGTGCCAGCAGTGAGGCGAACACCGGGGAGCTGTTTTTT. It encodes CASSEANTGELFF.

This clonotype was seen repeatedly, ten times or more. V is TRBV20-1 and J is TRBJ1-6; a possible D gene is TRBD1 (6 bases). The CDR3 is made up of 13 amino acids. Between the trimmed V and J ends, which lost 1 base and 6 bases, there was a span of 7 bases. The germline CDR1 and CDR2 sequences are DFQATT and SNEGSKA (reference sequence). The CDR3: CSARADSNSPLHF. The CDR3 DNA reads TGCAGTGCTAGAGCGGACAGTAATTCACCCCTCCACTTT.

The sample holds many counts of this clonotype. This chain joins TRBV30 and TRBJ2-3; 10 bases match TRBD1. This CDR3 has 16 residues. The germline gives CDR1 GTSNPN, CDR2 SVGIG (reference sequence). The V and J ends lost 0 bases and 4 bases, in that order; junction bases with no gene match: 7. The DNA for the CDR3 is TGTGCCTGGAGTGTACCGGGACAGGGGCTTGCAGATACGCAGTATTTT. Its translation: CAWSVPGQGLADTQYF.

This clonotype has a count of ten or more. V usage is TRBV30 and J usage is TRBJ2-3; 8 nucleotides align to TRBD2. The CDR3 is 14 residues long. CDR1 and CDR2 (germline): GTSNPN, SVGIG (reference sequence). Unmatched junction bases numbered 4, after V lost 1 base and J lost 4 bases. Here the CDR3 DNA reads TGTGCCTGGAGTGCCGGGAGGGCCCCAGATACGCAGTATTTT. Its translation: CAWSAGRAPDTQYF.

There are many counts of this clonotype. The chain carries TRBV10-3 and TRBJ2-3, with TRBD2 identical over 8 bases. The CDR3 sequence is 15 residues long. From germline, CDR1 is ENHRY and CDR2 SYGVKD. After removal of 8 bases from V and 1 base from J, the junction contained 8 bases not matched to a gene. CDR3: CAILAGGSGTDTQYF. Written as DNA, the CDR3 is TGTGCCATCTTGGCGGGGGGTAGTGGCACAGATACGCAGTATTTT.

This clonotype was found many times. CDR3 sequence: CASSGLAGVLEQFF. CDR3 coding DNA: TGTGCCAGCAGCGGACTAGCGGGAGTTCTTGAGCAGTTCTTC. V is TRBV11-2 and J is TRBJ2-1, with 13 bases lining up with TRBD2. Germline CDR1 SGHAT, CDR2 FQNNGV. V was pared by 5 bases and J by 9 bases, with 4 bases of the junction left unmatched. CDR3 length: 14 amino acids. The complete variable domain, with remaining parts taken from reference TRBV11-2 and TRBJ2-1, reads EAGVAQSPRYKIIEKRQSVAFWCNPISGHATLYWYQQILGQGPKLLIQFQNNGVVDDSQLPKDRFSAERLKGVDSTLKIQPAKLEDSAVYLCASSGLAGVLEQFFGPGTRLTVL.

The sample holds many counts of this clonotype. Here the CDR3 reads CASSRRQGGSYEQYF. The CDR3 DNA follows: TGTGCCAGCAGCCGGCGACAGGGCGGATCCTACGAGCAGTACTTC. The J gene is TRBJ2-7, the V gene TRBV28; 7 nucleotides match TRBD1. J was trimmed by 1 base and V by 6 bases; bases with no gene match: 9. The germline CDR1 and CDR2 sequences are MDHEN and SYDVKM. The CDR3 totals 15 residues.

Remarks on this clonotype: At one end, the junction sequence differs from germline, possibly due to a read error. The rearrangement joins TRBV28 to TRBJ1-2, with 8 bases lining up with TRBD1. This CDR3 has 15 amino acids. Per the germline V gene, CDR1 is MDHEN and CDR2 is SYDVKM. Here the CDR3 DNA reads TGTGCCTGCAGACCCCAGGGACAGGCGAGGTATGGCTACACCTTC. It specifies CACRPQGQARYGYTF.

This clonotype was recorded many times. This chain uses TRBV27 with TRBJ2-3, with TRBD1 identical over 9 bases. Germline V gene lookup returns CDR1 MNHEY and CDR2 SMNVEV (reference sequence). The length of the CDR3 is 15 residues. The V segment lost 5 bases and the J segment 6 bases; nucleotides outside the gene matches: 9. CDR3 in DNA: TGTGCCAGCAGTGACCGGGACAGGGAAGTGGATACGCAGTATTTT. Translation gives CASSDRDREVDTQYF.

This clonotype was observed at least ten times. The chain's CDR3 is CSAFRDGNEQFF. The CDR3 nucleotides are TGCAGTGCTTTCAGGGACGGGAATGAGCAGTTCTTC. This sequence joins TRBV20-1 and TRBJ2-1, with D perhaps TRBD1 or TRBD2 (5 bases each). Germline V CDR1 and CDR2: DFQATT, SNEGSKA (reference sequence). Trimming took off 5 bases at V and 7 bases at J, with 12 bases between the two ends. This CDR3 has 12 amino acids.

This clonotype was observed many times. The chain joins TRBV28 to TRBJ1-4; D perhaps matches TRBD1 (6 bases). CDR3 length: 13 residues. Germline assignment: CDR1 MDHEN and CDR2 SYDVKM. V was clipped by 9 bases and J by 4 bases, with 12 bases between them. CDR3 DNA sequence: TGTGCCAGTTCGACAGGCTTTAATGAAAAACTGTTTTTT. It translates to CASSTGFNEKLFF.